A single sample gave rise to the 15 T cell receptor beta chains below, sequenced in a study of blood T cell repertoires in COVID-19. Method: immunoSEQ multiplex PCR; TCRdb's copy keeps in-frame clones and lacks some. The repertoire holds 50,000 to 75,000 clones, with roughly 80% as singletons. Sequencing was performed on peripheral blood. These receptors were collected from an older man with active or convalescent COVID-19.

V is TRBV7-6 and J is TRBJ1-6, with D unresolved. Germline loops: CDR1 SGHVS, CDR2 FNYEAQ. The CDR3 has 12 amino acids. The V end was cut by 2 bases, the J end by 8 bases, with 4 bases between. The CDR3 sequence: CASSLSDSPLHF. For the CDR3, the DNA is TGTGCCAGCAGCTTATCTGATTCACCCCTCCACTTT.

The chain joins TRBV7-9 to TRBJ2-2; TRBD2 agrees at 7 bases. CDR1 and CDR2 from the germline V gene are SEHNR and FQNEAQ (reference sequence). The junction had 6 bases not matched to a gene; V was cut back by 7 bases and J by 4 bases. The CDR3 is 14 residues long. For the CDR3, the DNA is TGTGCCAGCACCCTGGGGGGGAGCACCGGGGAGCTGTTTTTT. Protein product: CASTLGGSTGELFF. The complete variable domain, with remaining parts taken from reference TRBV7-9 and TRBJ2-2, reads DTGVSQNPRHKITKRGQNVTFRCDPISEHNRLYWYRQTLGQGPEFLTYFQNEAQLEKSRLLSDRFSAERPKGSFSTLEIQRTEQGDSAMYLCASTLGGSTGELFFGEGSRLTVL.

The J gene is TRBJ2-5, the V gene TRBV11-2, with 8 bases aligning to TRBD1. The CDR3 runs to 15 residues. Germline lookup yields CDR1 SGHAT and CDR2 FQNNGV. The V segment lost 1 base and the J segment 4 bases; nucleotides outside the gene matches: 5. In DNA, the CDR3 is TGTGCCAGCAGCTTAGGGGCCAGGGGGCCAGAGACCCAGTACTTC. This translates into CASSLGARGPETQYF. Using reference TRBV11-2 and TRBJ2-5 for the parts outside the CDR3, the full variable domain is EAGVAQSPRYKIIEKRQSVAFWCNPISGHATLYWYQQILGQGPKLLIQFQNNGVVDDSQLPKDRFSAERLKGVDSTLKIQPAKLEDSAVYLCASSLGARGPETQYFGPGTRLLVL.

The V call is TRBV19, the J call TRBJ2-2, with 7 bases that match TRBD1. The CDR3 has 17 residues. The V segment lost 6 bases and the J segment 3 bases; nucleotides outside the gene matches: 13. In germline, CDR1 is LNHDA, CDR2 SQIVND (reference sequence). CDR3: CASRRRGPGSDTGELFF. CDR3 coding DNA: TGTGCCAGTAGAAGAAGGGGGCCGGGTAGCGACACCGGGGAGCTGTTTTTT.

J is TRBJ2-3 and V is TRBV28, with 9 nucleotides matching TRBD2. The junction had 3 bases not matched to a gene; V was cut back by 3 bases and J by 2 bases. The length of the CDR3 is 15 residues. CDR1 is MDHEN and CDR2 is SYDVKM in the germline V gene. CDR3 region: CASSFASGNTDTQYF. CDR3 sequence (DNA): TGTGCCAGCAGTTTCGCTAGCGGGAACACAGATACGCAGTATTTT.

J is TRBJ2-7 and V is TRBV29-1; TRBD2 matches at 11 bases. In germline, CDR1 is SQVTM, CDR2 ANQGSEA. V was clipped by 7 bases and J by 6 bases; unmatched bases: 11. The length of the CDR3 is 14 residues. The CDR3 loop reads CSAVAGGAGLEQYF. CDR3 nucleotides: TGCAGCGCCGTAGCGGGGGGGGCTGGGCTCGAGCAGTACTTC.

This clone appeared many times. The same CDR3 can be traced to other DNA sequences in this sample. The gene calls are TRBV9 and TRBJ1-6; possible D gene TRBD1, 6 bases. V dropped 4 bases and J dropped 6 bases, with 11 bases sitting between them. This CDR3 is 14 amino acids long. CDR1 SGDLS and CDR2 YYNGEE come from the germline V gene. The CDR3 loop reads CASSLGRGNSPLHF. The CDR3 coding sequence is TGTGCCAGCAGCCTAGGCAGGGGTAATTCACCCCTCCACTTT.

This clone was detected only a few times. CDR3 DNA: TGTGCCAGCAGCTCCGGGACAGGCTTCTACGAGCAGTACTTC. It is translated as CASSSGTGFYEQYF. The chain uses TRBV7-2 and TRBJ2-7; 8 nucleotides align to TRBD1. The CDR3 covers 14 residues. Trimming cost V 4 bases and J 3 bases; bases outside gene matches: 5. Germline CDR1 reads SGHTA; CDR2 reads FQGNSA.

The V call is TRBV6-4, the J call TRBJ2-2; a possible D gene is TRBD1 (6 bases). This CDR3 contains 14 residues. Germline V gene sequence: CDR1 MRHNA, CDR2 SNTAGT. The ends were cut back, 3 bases at V and 3 bases at J, with 8 bases in the middle. The CDR3 sequence is CASSEDRHTGELFF. The CDR3, as DNA: TGTGCCAGCAGTGAGGACAGACACACCGGGGAGCTGTTTTTT.

V is TRBV11-2 and J is TRBJ2-3; 13 positions match TRBD2. V was clipped by 5 bases and J by 0 bases; unmatched bases: 8. The CDR3 loop spans 18 amino acids. Looked up from germline, CDR1 is SGHAT and CDR2 is FQNNGV. The CDR3 bases are TGTGCCAGCAGCAGTCGGACTAGCGGGGGTGCTAGCACAGATACGCAGTATTTT. Its protein product is CASSSRTSGGASTDTQYF.

The V gene is TRBV28, the J gene TRBJ2-7, with D possibly being TRBD1 (6 bases). CDR3 size: 15 residues. Between the trimmed V and J ends, which lost 5 bases and 3 bases, there was a span of 17 bases. Germline V gives CDR1 MDHEN, CDR2 SYDVKM. The CDR3 DNA follows: TGTGCCAGCAGTCCGCAGACAGGCGGCGGCTACGAGCAGTACTTC. Translating gives CASSPQTGGGYEQYF.

V is TRBV2 and J is TRBJ2-7, with 7 bases lining up with TRBD1. Germline V CDR1 and CDR2: SNHLY, FYNNEI. Trimming cost V 2 bases and J 3 bases; bases outside gene matches: 1. This CDR3 spans 13 amino acids. This CDR3 is CASSEPGGYEQYF. The CDR3 nucleotides read TGTGCCAGCAGTGAACCAGGGGGCTACGAGCAGTACTTC.

The genes are TRBV2 and TRBJ2-5; D is possibly TRBD1 (5 bases). The CDR3 sequence is 13 residues long. Trimming took off 7 bases at V and 3 bases at J, with 12 bases between the two ends. CDR1 and CDR2 (germline): SNHLY, FYNNEI. CDR3 sequence: CASNPQVEETQYF. Here the CDR3 DNA reads TGTGCCAGCAACCCACAGGTCGAAGAGACCCAGTACTTC.

The DNA of the CDR3 is TGTGCCAGCAGCCTGGACAGAACGAACTATGGCTACACCTTC. It yields the protein CASSLDRTNYGYTF. The chain is built from TRBV6-5 and TRBJ1-2; D perhaps matches TRBD1 (6 bases). CDR3 size: 14 residues. Germline CDR1 and CDR2: MNHEY and SVGAGI. Trimming pared 6 bases from V and 2 bases from J, leaving 13 bases between.

The chain uses TRBV29-1 and TRBJ1-5; the D is unclear. Trimming removed 5 bases at V and 0 bases at J, with 5 bases between. The CDR3 length is 12 residues. Germline V gene sequence: CDR1 SQVTM, CDR2 ANQGSEA. The CDR3 coding sequence is TGCAGCGTTCGGGATAGCAATCAGCCCCAGCATTTT. The encoded protein is CSVRDSNQPQHF.